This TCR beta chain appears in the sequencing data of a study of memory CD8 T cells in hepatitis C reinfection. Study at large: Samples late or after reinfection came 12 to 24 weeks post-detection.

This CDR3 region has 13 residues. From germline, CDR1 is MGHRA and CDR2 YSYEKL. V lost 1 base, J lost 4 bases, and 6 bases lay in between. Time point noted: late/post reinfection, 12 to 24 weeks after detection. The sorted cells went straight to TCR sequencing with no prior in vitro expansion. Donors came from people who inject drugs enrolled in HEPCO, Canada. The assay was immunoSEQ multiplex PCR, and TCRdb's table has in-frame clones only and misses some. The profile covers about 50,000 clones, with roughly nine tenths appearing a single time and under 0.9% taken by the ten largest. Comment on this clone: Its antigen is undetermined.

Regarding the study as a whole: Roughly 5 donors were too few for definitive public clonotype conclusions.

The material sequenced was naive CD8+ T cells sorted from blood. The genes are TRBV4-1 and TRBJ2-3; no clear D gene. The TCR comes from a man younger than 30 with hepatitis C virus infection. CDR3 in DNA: TGCGCCAGCAGCCAAGTTCCGTCAGATACGCAGTATTTT. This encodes CASSQVPSDTQYF.